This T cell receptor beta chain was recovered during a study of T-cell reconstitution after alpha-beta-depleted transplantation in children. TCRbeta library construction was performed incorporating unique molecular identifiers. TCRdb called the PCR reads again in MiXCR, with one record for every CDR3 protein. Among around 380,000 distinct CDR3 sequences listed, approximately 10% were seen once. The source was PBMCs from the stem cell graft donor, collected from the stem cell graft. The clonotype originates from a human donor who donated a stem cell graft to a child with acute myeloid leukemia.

The CDR3 protein is CASSLAYRESYGYTF. The CDR3 bases are TGTGCCAGCAGCTTAGCGTACAGGGAGTCGTATGGCTACACCTTC. The chain combines TRBV5-5 with TRBJ1-2; D perhaps matches TRBD1 (6 bases). The CDR3 runs 15 residues. V was pared by 2 bases and J by 5 bases, with 16 bases between. CDR1 SGHKS and CDR2 YYEKEE come from the germline V gene (reference sequence).